This T cell receptor beta chain comes out of a study of beta chain features in type 1 diabetes (dated by TCRdb to about 2018). Background on the whole study: Patients and healthy donors did not differ in mean age, gender distribution, total cell number or subset yield. Regulatory and stem cell-like memory subsets were isolated from only 8 patients and roughly 8 healthy donors, whereas naive and central memory subsets came from all 30 or so donors. A total of roughly 100 million sorted cells were examined across all samples, and a strong correlation was observed between cell number per subset and RNA yield. In the study, recently diagnosed type 1 diabetes patients and matched healthy donors were compared on the TCRB repertoires of their sorted circulating CD4+ T cell subsets. Paper-wide results and their limitations: At VDJ recombination sites, patients with type 1 diabetes made fewer insertions and deleted more nucleotides, a pattern implying thymic rearrangement abnormalities. Because cDNA was sequenced instead of genomic DNA, highly expressing activated cells could be over-represented, though the groups showed no difference in activation or CD3 levels. Type 1 diabetes patients showed a moderate but significant shortening of TCRB CDR3 length in all four CD4+ subsets. Naive, central memory and regulatory TCRB repertoires appeared to be more alike among patients than among healthy donors. Because the HLA sub-analyses included only small numbers of individuals, any influence of HLA type on TCRB rearrangement was left unresolved. Shorter templates might have been favored by PCR, but patient and control samples were amplified and corrected together, so both groups would have been affected equally by any skew.

The CDR3, from cysteine to phenylalanine, totals 16 residues. Of the read, only the CDR3 DNA is kept; its 48 bases are in frame from base 1. CDR1 and CDR2 are drawn from the germline V gene (reference sequence): SEHNR, FQNEAQ. Cut back by 5 bases and 2 bases, the V and J ends lie 19 bases apart. Each donor gave one peripheral blood draw, averaging approximately 0.12 L, which was collected into heparinised tubes. Naive, central memory, regulatory and stem cell-like memory CD4+ T cells were sorted on a BD FACSAria II using a panel including CD45RO, CCR7, CD25, CD127, CD95 and CD27. Purity was above 95% for every sorted population. PBMCs were separated immediately by Lymphoprep density gradient centrifugation and were stained directly, without being cultured. So that batch effects would be minimized, each experiment stained and sorted samples in pairs, pairing one healthy donor with one patient. In the case of this clone: Its antigen specificity is not known. No quality values exist for individual bases; no much larger clone is one base distant.

The High Capacity cDNA Reverse Transcription Kit was used to reverse transcribe all of the isolated RNA, meaning that expressed TCRB transcripts were what got sequenced. Deep immunoSEQ sequencing was applied to naive, central memory and regulatory T cell samples, giving an average of approximately 3.8 million total reads per sample. Sorted cells were lysed in RLT buffer and RNA was extracted with DNase-treated RNeasy Micro or Mini kits, depending on cell number. Each cell subset was processed on its own to prevent cross-contamination, while patient and healthy donor samples were processed together. The immunoSEQ multiplex PCR was used to amplify TCRB sequences from cDNA, generating 87-bp fragments that spanned the CDR3 region. Sequencing of the amplicons was performed on the Illumina HiSeq platform. The study's processing was this. PCR bias was computationally corrected using synthetic template baselines, reads within Hamming distance 2 were collapsed, and singletons that could not be merged were discarded. Reads were aligned against IMGT so that V, D and J genes, CDR3 length and insertions or deletions at six rearrangement sites could be assigned. Clonotype counts were normalized to sorted cell number within each subset before computing true diversity and Gini coefficients with the tcR R package. The overlap coefficient, calculated on TCRB nucleotide sequences, was used to quantify repertoire sharing. TCRdb's version of the immuneACCESS table is confined to in-frame rearrangements and falls short of the full clone set. An unresolved V gene accounts for under half of the shortfall where checked; the remainder is of unknown origin. V and J calls and clone size are given by that table; D and trimming were obtained from the DNA. Here the sample has 150,000 to 200,000 clones; 7.5% to 10% occur a single time. The top ten clones comprise 2% to 2.5% of the sample.

The rearranged chain carries TRBV7-9 and TRBJ2-7; matching of 6 bases hints at TRBD1 as the D gene. The specimen was central memory CD4+ T cells from blood. The TCR sequence derives from a woman under 30 in good health. The DNA reads as follows: TGTGCCAGCAGCCTTTATTTCAGGGGAAGAGCCTACGAGCAGTACTTC. Its protein reads: CASSLYFRGRAYEQYF.